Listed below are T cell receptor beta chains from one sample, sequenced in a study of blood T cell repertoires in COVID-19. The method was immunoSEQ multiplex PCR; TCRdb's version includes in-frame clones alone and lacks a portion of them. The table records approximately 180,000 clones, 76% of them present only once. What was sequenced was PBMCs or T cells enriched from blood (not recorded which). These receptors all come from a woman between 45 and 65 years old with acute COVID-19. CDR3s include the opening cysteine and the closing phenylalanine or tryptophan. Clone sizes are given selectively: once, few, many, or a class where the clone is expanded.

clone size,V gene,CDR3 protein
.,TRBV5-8,CASSLSAGRQETQYF
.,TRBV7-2,CASSFKDTQYF
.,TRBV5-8,CASSLGGAGDTQYF
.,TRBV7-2,CASSLTRNTGELFF
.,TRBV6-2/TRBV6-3,CASSRQGSGTEAFF
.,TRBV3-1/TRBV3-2,CASSQDKRGVQETQYF
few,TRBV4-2,CASSQDLTGTEAFF
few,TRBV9,CASSPTGVANEKLFF
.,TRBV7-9,CASSPDRVGYLDGELFF
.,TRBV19,CASSSPGHKNTGELFF
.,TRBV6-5,CASSSTPAGGVTEAFF
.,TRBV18,CASSPTGAGQPQHF
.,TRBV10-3,CAISVGQGGKWEPQHF
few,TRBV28,CASSFGRDQRGFETQYF
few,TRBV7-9,CASSLTTGTEAFF
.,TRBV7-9,CASRGDSRAAAFF
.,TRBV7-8,CASALAGATYNEQFF
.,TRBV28,CASRTQSPLHF
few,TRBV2,CASRDRGSYNSPLHF
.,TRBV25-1,CATNTGGITDTQYF
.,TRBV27,CASSLGTSVKTQYF
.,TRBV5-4,CASSLHEVNEKLFF
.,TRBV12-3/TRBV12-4,CASSQTARQYF
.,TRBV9,CASSPTGGGVRTEAFF
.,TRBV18,CASSPPGQGARGYTF
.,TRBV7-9,CASSLGDSGLTGELFF
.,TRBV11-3,CASSSTGNTEAFF
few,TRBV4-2,CASSQGGVGWRAGNTIYF